Below, 29 T cell receptor beta chains from the same sample are listed, as sequenced in a study of beta chain features in type 1 diabetes. Every isolated RNA sample was fully reverse transcribed, so sequencing captured expressed TCRB transcripts. TCRdb's copy holds only in-frame clones and misses some; the assay was immunoSEQ multiplex PCR. This table has almost 350,000 clones, less than 10% appearing once. Sequenced sample: central memory CD4+ T cells from blood. Source of these receptors: a woman aged 18-29 years in good health.

This clone has more than one count but fewer than ten. The chain joins TRBV7-2 to TRBJ2-7; D gene uncertain. The CDR3 is 12 amino acids. Germline V gives CDR1 SGHTA, CDR2 FQGNSA. Trimming removed 3 bases at V and 6 bases at J, with 9 bases between. The chain's CDR3 is CASSFYGGEQYF. The CDR3 bases are TGTGCCAGCAGCTTCTACGGCGGCGAGCAGTACTTC.

The V call is TRBV11-2, the J call TRBJ1-1; D is ambiguous. Germline CDR1 SGHAT, CDR2 FQNNGV. The V and J ends lost 5 bases and 0 bases respectively, with 4 bases between them. The CDR3 loop spans 12 amino acids. In DNA, the CDR3 is TGTGCCAGCAGCCCCGTGAACACTGAAGCTTTCTTT. Protein sequence: CASSPVNTEAFF.

This clone turned up a few times. The V and J genes are TRBV4-3 and TRBJ2-4, with D hard to call. The germline gives CDR1 LGHNA, CDR2 YSLEER. V was pared by 1 base and J by 8 bases, with 9 bases between. The CDR3 spans 13 residues. CDR3 coding DNA: TGCGCCAGCAGCCAAGGCGAGGCGGACATTCAGTACTTC. Its translation: CASSQGEADIQYF.

The chain links TRBV19 to TRBJ2-5; 8 bases agree with TRBD2. Germline trimming cut 5 bases from V and 2 bases from J; bases unmatched to any gene: 13. This CDR3 spans 17 amino acids. Germline CDR1 is LNHDA and CDR2 is SQIVND (reference sequence). The CDR3 bases are TGTGCCAGTAGTGCCCGATGGAGCGGGAGTGCACAAGAGACCCAGTACTTC. It is translated as CASSARWSGSAQETQYF. Combining the CDR3 with reference TRBV19 and TRBJ2-5 gives the whole variable domain DGGITQSPKYLFRKEGQNVTLSCEQNLNHDAMYWYRQDPGQGLRLIYYSQIVNDFQKGDIAEGYSVSREKKESFPLTVTSAQKNPTAFYLCASSARWSGSAQETQYFGPGTRLLVL.

This clone was detected many times. J is TRBJ1-5 and V is TRBV11-2; no reliable D call. The germline gives CDR1 SGHAT, CDR2 FQNNGV. This CDR3 has 13 amino acids. V shed 5 bases and J shed 9 bases, with 14 bases lying between them. For the CDR3, the DNA is TGTGCCAGCAGCCCCCGTTCCGATAGGCCCCAGCATTTT. This encodes CASSPRSDRPQHF.

This clone was seen a handful of times. The chain links TRBV5-4 to TRBJ2-1, with 8 bases lining up with TRBD2. The V gene's germline CDR1 is SGHNT and CDR2 YYREEE (reference sequence). The CDR3 contains 16 residues. V shed 4 bases, J shed 8 bases, and the junction held 14 bases outside the gene matches. As DNA, the CDR3 is TGTGCCAGCAGCCTCCGGACTAGCAAGAAGGTTGATGAGCAGTTCTTC. Encoded protein: CASSLRTSKKVDEQFF.

CDR3: CASSSTQETQYF. CDR3 nucleotide sequence: TGTGCCAGCTCATCGACACAAGAGACCCAGTACTTC. The gene calls are TRBV18 and TRBJ2-5; no reliable D call. Trimming took 5 bases from V and 2 from J, leaving 6 bases between them. Germline-derived CDR1 and CDR2 are KGHSH and LQKENI. CDR3 length equals 12 residues.

This clone was seen only a few times. The rearrangement uses TRBV9 and TRBJ2-3; no definite D call. The CDR3 is 16 amino acids. Germline CDR1 reads SGDLS; CDR2 reads YYNGEE. Trimming removed 0 bases from V and 0 bases from J, with 11 bases in between. CDR3 sequence (DNA): TGTGCCAGCAGCGTAGTGACTGGATGGAGCACAGATACGCAGTATTTT. Protein sequence: CASSVVTGWSTDTQYF.

This clone turned up a few times. The CDR3 loop reads CASSPRDRGSGQPQHF. CDR3 DNA: TGTGCCAGCAGTCCCCGGGACAGGGGGAGCGGTCAGCCCCAGCATTTT. The gene calls are TRBV27 and TRBJ1-5; 11 nucleotides align to TRBD1. The V and J ends lost 5 bases and 6 bases, in that order; junction bases with no gene match: 9. Germline values: CDR1 MNHEY, CDR2 SMNVEV (reference sequence). There are 16 residues in the CDR3.

This clone was detected many times. The chain is built from TRBV11-2 and TRBJ1-2; D not resolved. The germline gives CDR1 SGHAT, CDR2 FQNNGV. The germline V and J ends were trimmed by 5 bases and 2 bases, with 9 bases remaining between them. This CDR3 spans 13 amino acids. CDR3 DNA: TGTGCCAGCAGCCCCGACGGAAACTATGGCTACACCTTC. This translates into CASSPDGNYGYTF.

The rearrangement joins TRBV28 to TRBJ2-6; D might be TRBD1 (5 bases). The germline CDR1 and CDR2 sequences are MDHEN and SYDVKM. The V end lost 8 bases, the J end lost 0 bases, and 8 bases lay between the germline ends. This CDR3 contains 14 residues. CDR3 DNA: TGTGCCAGCGGACATTACTCTGGGGCCAACGTCCTGACTTTC. This translates into CASGHYSGANVLTF.

The chain recombines TRBV7-2 with TRBJ2-7; D call uncertain. Trimming pared 2 bases from V and 7 bases from J, leaving 6 bases between. The CDR3 length is 11 residues. Germline-derived CDR1 and CDR2 are SGHTA and FQGNSA. CDR3 amino acids: CASSLLQEQYF. The CDR3 region has the DNA TGTGCCAGCAGCTTACTGCAAGAGCAGTACTTC.

This clone occurred a few times. V and J are TRBV5-1 and TRBJ2-7; TRBD2 might be the D (5 bases). The CDR3 consists of 12 residues. With 4 bases removed from V and 2 bases from J, the gap between germline ends came to 7 bases. Germline loops: CDR1 SGHRS, CDR2 YFSETQ. The CDR3 region has the DNA TGCGCCAGCAGCCAGCGGACCTACGAGCAGTACTTC. The encoded protein is CASSQRTYEQYF. The full variable domain, rest sourced from reference TRBV5-1 and TRBJ2-7, is KAGVTQTPRYLIKTRGQQVTLSCSPISGHRSVSWYQQTPGQGLQFLFEYFSETQRNKGNFPGRFSGRQFSNSRSEMNVSTLELGDSALYLCASSQRTYEQYFGPGTRLTVT.

This clone was detected ten times or more. The chain uses TRBV7-2 and TRBJ2-5; 7 bases are a match to TRBD1. The CDR3 extends over 14 amino acids. Looked up from germline, CDR1 is SGHTA and CDR2 is FQGNSA. V lost 3 bases to trimming and J lost 5 bases; unmatched junction nucleotides: 6. Written as DNA, the CDR3 is TGTGCCAGCAGCTTCCGGAACAGGGGTGAGACCCAGTACTTC. Its translation is CASSFRNRGETQYF.

This clone was observed many times. The chain is built from TRBV15 and TRBJ2-5; the D gene could be TRBD1 or TRBD2 (6 bases each). Germline V gene data show CDR1 as LNHNV and CDR2 as YYDKDF (reference sequence). The V end was cut by 4 bases, the J end by 3 bases, with 12 bases between. The CDR3 has 14 residues. The CDR3 loop reads CATSTRRGEETQYF. The CDR3 DNA is TGTGCCACCAGCACAAGGAGGGGGGAAGAGACCCAGTACTTC.

This clone showed up just a few times. The same CDR3 arises from other DNA sequences in this sample as well. The rearrangement joins TRBV4-2 to TRBJ1-5; D unclear. V was trimmed by 0 bases and J by 2 bases, leaving 5 bases between them. This CDR3 has 14 residues. Germline CDR1 is LGHNA and CDR2 is YNFKEQ. CDR3 nucleotide sequence: TGTGCCAGCAGCCAAGATGACGGCAATCAGCCCCAGCATTTT. As protein: CASSQDDGNQPQHF.

This clone was observed a few times. The chain recombines TRBV5-6 with TRBJ2-1; TRBD1 matches at 8 bases. V lost 1 base, J lost 3 bases, and 9 bases stayed unmatched. The CDR3 totals 17 residues. Germline loops: CDR1 SGHDT, CDR2 YYEEEE. The CDR3 is CASSLYARTGYYNEQFF. CDR3 sequence (DNA): TGTGCCAGCAGCTTGTATGCCCGGACAGGGTACTACAATGAGCAGTTCTTC.

Turning to this clone: This specimen includes other DNA sequences encoding the same CDR3. The rearrangement links TRBV7-2 to TRBJ1-5, with TRBD1 identical over 12 bases. Germline V gene lookup returns CDR1 SGHTA and CDR2 FQGNSA. The CDR3 is made up of 15 amino acids. V gave up 1 base and J gave up 7 bases; unmatched junction bases: 2. The CDR3 coding sequence is TGTGCCAGCAGCTTAGGCGGGACAGGGGGCCAGCCCCAGCATTTT. Amino acid sequence: CASSLGGTGGQPQHF.

This clone has more than one count but fewer than ten. The chain has TRBV9 and TRBJ2-6; D unclear. Trimming left V 0 bases short and J 0 bases short, with 13 bases between. The CDR3 length is 18 residues. Germline CDR1 SGDLS, CDR2 YYNGEE. DNA for the CDR3: TGTGCCAGCAGCGTAGGGTCATCTTCGAACTCTGGGGCCAACGTCCTGACTTTC. Encoded protein: CASSVGSSSNSGANVLTF.

This clone showed up many times. Other DNA sequences within the sample encode an identical CDR3. The chain has TRBV7-3 and TRBJ2-3; D not resolved. V shed 2 bases and J shed 2 bases, with 8 bases lying between them. CDR3 length: 14 residues. The germline V gene has CDR1 SGHTA and CDR2 FQGTGA. The CDR3 sequence is CASSLAAHTDTQYF. The CDR3 coding sequence is TGTGCCAGCAGCTTAGCAGCGCACACAGATACGCAGTATTTT.

The chain carries TRBV9 and TRBJ2-3; the D gene is possibly TRBD1 (5 bases). The V gene's germline CDR1 is SGDLS and CDR2 YYNGEE. There are 15 residues in the CDR3. Trimming removed 0 bases from V and 2 bases from J, with 10 bases in between. The chain's CDR3 is CASSVEGHLTDTQYF. CDR3 bases: TGTGCCAGCAGCGTAGAAGGACACCTCACAGATACGCAGTATTTT.

This clone was detected only a few times. The chain recombines TRBV5-1 with TRBJ2-5; D is possibly TRBD2 (7 bases). V was cut by 4 bases and J by 5 bases, with 18 bases left in between. Per the germline V gene, CDR1 is SGHRS and CDR2 is YFSETQ. The CDR3 sequence is 15 residues long. CDR3 region: CASSPGPQGGETQYF. CDR3 in DNA: TGCGCCAGCAGCCCCGGGCCACAGGGAGGGGAGACCCAGTACTTC.

As concerns this clone: This probably arose from a read error, given a far larger clone one base away. The chain joins TRBV11-2 to TRBJ2-5; D gene uncertain. The germline CDR1 and CDR2 sequences are SGHAT and FQNNGV. V lost 0 bases to trimming and J lost 5 bases, with 1 base between them. The CDR3 is made up of 11 amino acids. CDR3 nucleotides: TGTGCCAGCAGCTTAGAGGAGACCCAGTACTTC. Amino acids: CASSLEETQYF.

In this sample, this clone turned up a few times. A much larger clone lies a single base off, so this may be a read error. Other nucleotide sequences in the sample specify the same CDR3. The J gene is TRBJ2-7, the V gene TRBV5-4; D gene ambiguous. The CDR3 is made up of 12 amino acids. Germline-derived CDR1 and CDR2 are SGHNT and YYREEE (reference sequence). Trimming stripped 3 bases from V and 0 bases from J, with 4 bases between. CDR3 protein: CASSWDSYEQYF. CDR3 in DNA: TGTGCCAGCAGCTGGGACTCCTACGAGCAGTACTTC.

This clone was seen a handful of times. A much larger clone sits a single nucleotide away, making a read error possible. Other DNA sequences in the same sample also yield this CDR3. CDR3 DNA: TGTGCCAGCAGCCGGGGGCCCTACGAGCAGTACTTC. It codes for CASSRGPYEQYF. The chain links TRBV28 to TRBJ2-7, with D perhaps being TRBD1 or TRBD2 (6 bases each). The germline CDR1 and CDR2 sequences are MDHEN and SYDVKM. V lost 6 bases and J lost 2, with 8 bases in between. The CDR3 runs 12 residues.

This clone was recorded a few times. The rearrangement uses TRBV5-1 and TRBJ1-4, with TRBD1 as a possible D gene (5 bases). Germline V CDR1 and CDR2: SGHRS, YFSETQ. The V and J ends lost 4 bases and 1 base respectively, with 14 bases between them. CDR3 length equals 16 residues. This CDR3 is CASSLNFRVTNEKLFF. The CDR3 nucleotides read TGCGCCAGCAGCCTCAACTTCAGGGTAACTAATGAAAAACTGTTTTTT.

This clone has only a few counts. The chain joins TRBV4-3 to TRBJ1-5; possibly TRBD1 for D (5 bases). Germline CDR1 reads LGHNA; CDR2 reads YSLEER. The V end lost 2 bases, the J end lost 5 bases, and 13 bases lay between the germline ends. This CDR3 is built from 15 residues. This chain's CDR3 is CASSQTGLGDQPQHF. CDR3 nucleotides: TGCGCCAGCAGCCAAACGGGACTGGGCGATCAGCCCCAGCATTTT.

This clone was observed a few times. The chain recombines TRBV2 with TRBJ1-1, with a possible D match to TRBD1 (5 bases). The CDR3 is 14 residues long. The V and J ends lost 6 bases and 6 bases respectively, with 17 bases between them. CDR1 and CDR2 (germline): SNHLY, FYNNEI. The CDR3 nucleotides read TGTGCCAGCAGAGGGGACTCGGTTAGCTCTGAAGCTTTCTTT. This sequence encodes CASRGDSVSSEAFF.

This chain joins TRBV25-1 and TRBJ2-7; D is perhaps TRBD2 (7 bases). Trimming cost V 1 base and J 6 bases, with 13 bases left between them. Germline-derived CDR1 and CDR2 are MGHDK and SYGVNS. The length of the CDR3 is 14 residues. The DNA of the CDR3 is TGTGCCAGCAGTGAATGGGGGGGGCTAGGCGAGCAGTACTTC. It encodes CASSEWGGLGEQYF.